This TCR beta chain is drawn from a study of T cells after yellow fever vaccination. Germline V gene data show CDR1 as SEHNR and CDR2 as FQNEAQ (reference sequence). V was trimmed by 6 bases and J by 4 bases, leaving 15 bases between them. The CDR3 is 14 residues long. This clonotype was detected ten times or more. TCRdb used MiXCR to reprocess the 5' RACE reads, holding one entry per CDR3 protein. The table includes around 160,000 distinct CDR3 sequences, approximately 6.7% detected once. The V call is TRBV7-9, the J call TRBJ1-1; D possibly corresponds to TRBD1 (5 bases). This receptor was identified in a man between 18 and 29 years old who received the YFV17D yellow fever vaccine. The sample here was CD4+ T cells sorted from PBMCs, taken roughly 5 days after the first yellow fever vaccination. CDR3 in DNA: TGTGCCAGCAGTCGGGAGGGGAGTTCCACTGAAGCTTTCTTT. Protein sequence: CASSREGSSTEAFF. The entire variable domain, with the rest obtained from reference TRBV7-9 and TRBJ1-1, is as follows: DTGVSQNPRHKITKRGQNVTFRCDPISEHNRLYWYRQTLGQGPEFLTYFQNEAQLEKSRLLSDRFSAERPKGSFSTLEIQRTEQGDSAMYLCASSREGSSTEAFFGQGTRLTVV.